Listed below are T cell receptor beta chains from one sample, sequenced in a study of blood T cell repertoires in COVID-19. Some clones are missing from TCRdb's copy, which holds only in-frame ones; the method was immunoSEQ multiplex PCR. Here the sample spans approximately 170,000 clones, 70% to 90% being singletons. Sequences were obtained from PBMCs or T cells enriched from blood (not recorded which). These receptor sequences come from a young woman who had recovered from COVID-19. Both conserved end residues are part of each CDR3. The D gene is left open where the match is weak. Size values are once, few and many counts, or a class for expanded clones, and some rows have none.

>TRBV2|TRBJ2-6|NA|NA
CASTGLSGANVLTF
TGTGCCAGCACAGGACTGTCTGGGGCCAACGTCCTGACTTTC
>TRBV29-1|TRBJ2-5|TRBD1|NA
CSVLGQGATETQYF
TGCAGCGTGCTAGGACAGGGGGCAACAGAGACCCAGTACTTC
>TRBV19|TRBJ1-3|NA|NA
CASSIAGSGNTIYF
TGTGCCAGTAGTATCGCAGGCTCTGGAAACACCATATATTTT
>TRBV6-5|TRBJ2-7|TRBD1|NA
CASRRQGNEQYF
TGTGCCAGCAGGCGACAGGGGAACGAGCAGTACTTC
>TRBV28|TRBJ1-5|TRBD1|NA
CASLGAQGIGQPQHF
TGTGCCAGCCTCGGTGCACAGGGGATCGGTCAGCCCCAGCATTTT
>TRBV25-1|TRBJ2-2|NA|NA
CASRRNNLNTGELFF
TGTGCCAGCAGGAGGAACAATCTGAACACCGGGGAGCTGTTTTTT
>TRBV2|TRBJ1-3|NA|NA
CASSLDRASGNTIYF
TGTGCCAGCAGCCTCGACAGAGCCTCTGGAAACACCATATATTTT
>TRBV6-6|TRBJ1-5|NA|NA
CASSYGANSNQPQHF
TGTGCCAGCAGTTACGGGGCTAATAGCAATCAGCCCCAGCATTTT
>TRBV18|TRBJ2-7|TRBD1|NA
CASSREQGRHEQYF
TGTGCCAGCTCACGGGAACAGGGGCGTCACGAGCAGTACTTC
>TRBV28|TRBJ2-1|NA|NA
CASSSDGDEQFF
TGTGCCAGCAGCAGCGACGGGGATGAGCAGTTCTTC
>TRBV21-1|TRBJ2-5|NA|once
CASLASGSFKTQYF
TGTGCCAGCCTTGCTAGCGGGAGTTTTAAGACCCAGTACTTC
>TRBV4-2|TRBJ2-7|TRBD2|NA
CASATGREASEQYF
TGTGCCTCAGCCACGGGGCGGGAGGCGAGCGAGCAGTACTTC
>TRBV19|TRBJ1-1|NA|NA
CASSIDRYTEAFF
TGTGCCAGTAGTATAGATCGGTACACTGAAGCTTTCTTT
>TRBV7-2|TRBJ1-1|NA|NA
CASSVRQVTEAFF
TGTGCCAGCAGCGTCCGACAAGTAACTGAAGCTTTCTTT
>TRBV5-1|TRBJ2-7|TRBD2|NA
CASSLGPGGEQYF
TGCGCCAGCAGCTTGGGCCCCGGGGGGGAGCAGTACTTC
>TRBV4-2|TRBJ2-1|TRBD2|NA
CASSHTLAGGYNEQFF
TGTGCCAGCAGCCATACTCTAGCGGGAGGCTACAATGAGCAGTTCTTC
>TRBV7-2|TRBJ2-7|TRBD1|NA
CASSFGGDRAYEQYF
TGTGCCAGCAGCTTTGGGGGGGACAGGGCTTACGAGCAGTACTTC
>TRBV27|TRBJ2-6|TRBD1|NA
CATGQGVSGANVLTF
TGTGCCACCGGACAGGGTGTCTCTGGGGCCAACGTCCTGACTTTC
>TRBV23-1|TRBJ2-7|NA|NA
CASSRRRGTLYYEQYF
TGCGCCAGCAGTAGACGCAGGGGTACCCTTTACTACGAGCAGTACTTC
>TRBV28|TRBJ1-1|NA|NA
CGTGATEAFF
TGTGGAACTGGGGCGACTGAAGCTTTCTTT
>TRBV7-3|TRBJ1-1|TRBD1|NA
CASSPTGVGTEAFF
TGTGCCAGCAGCCCCACAGGGGTCGGCACTGAAGCTTTCTTT
>TRBV5-1|TRBJ2-2|TRBD1|NA
CASSSRQGGGELFF
TGCGCCAGCAGCTCGAGACAGGGGGGCGGGGAGCTGTTTTTT
>TRBV27|TRBJ2-7|TRBD1|NA
CASRGQGRDEQYF
TGTGCCAGCAGGGGACAGGGAAGGGACGAGCAGTACTTC
>TRBV18|TRBJ1-4|NA|NA
CASSPGTRDEKLFF
TGTGCCAGCTCACCCGGGACAAGGGATGAAAAACTGTTTTTT
>TRBV4-3|TRBJ2-7|TRBD1|NA
CASSQGRGPSEQYF
TGCGCCAGCAGCCAAGGCAGGGGGCCAAGTGAGCAGTACTTC
>TRBV20-1|TRBJ1-2|NA|NA
CSAPAGRGYTF
TGCAGTGCCCCGGCGGGACGAGGCTACACCTTC
>TRBV5-1|TRBJ2-2|NA|NA
CASSFGGSNTGELFF
TGCGCCAGCAGCTTCGGGGGATCGAACACCGGGGAGCTGTTTTTT
>TRBV27|TRBJ1-4|NA|NA
CASAAVSTNEKLFF
TGTGCCAGCGCCGCAGTCTCAACTAATGAAAAACTGTTTTTT
>TRBV27|TRBJ1-3|NA|NA
CASSTRAFSGNTIYF
TGTGCCAGCAGTACGCGGGCCTTCTCTGGAAACACCATATATTTT
>TRBV15|TRBJ2-2|NA|NA
CATSSGQTKRELFF
TGTGCCACCAGCAGTGGACAAACGAAACGGGAGCTGTTTTTT
>TRBV11-3|TRBJ2-3|NA|NA
CASSFRGTGTDTQYF
TGTGCCAGCAGCTTTCGGGGTACAGGCACAGATACGCAGTATTTT
>TRBV4-1|TRBJ2-5|NA|NA
CASSQDPTTQYF
TGCGCCAGCAGCCAAGACCCGACAACCCAGTACTTC
>TRBV7-9|TRBJ2-5|TRBD2|NA
CASSSGTSGKETQYF
TGTGCCAGCAGCTCCGGGACTAGCGGGAAGGAGACCCAGTACTTC
>TRBV6-2/TRBV6-3|TRBJ2-6|NA|few
CASSYGTGANVLTF
TGTGCCAGCAGTTACGGTACAGGGGCCAACGTCCTGACTTTC
>TRBV3-1/TRBV3-2|TRBJ2-5|NA|NA
CASSRAGAEETQYF
TGTGCCAGCAGCCGGGCAGGGGCCGAGGAGACCCAGTACTTC
>TRBV27|TRBJ2-7|TRBD2|NA
CASSLSWTSAYEQYF
TGTGCCAGCAGTTTATCTTGGACTAGTGCCTACGAGCAGTACTTC
>TRBV15|TRBJ2-2|NA|NA
CATSRGLMMGANTGELFF
TGTGCCACCAGCAGAGGTTTAATGATGGGAGCCAACACCGGGGAGCTGTTTTTT
>TRBV19|TRBJ1-2|NA|NA
CASFAGAGGYTF
TGTGCCAGCTTTGCGGGGGCTGGCGGCTACACCTTC
>TRBV10-1|TRBJ2-2|TRBD1|NA
CASSGGTAELTGELFF
TGCGCCAGCAGTGGTGGGACAGCCGAACTCACCGGGGAGCTGTTTTTT
>TRBV27|TRBJ2-7|TRBD2|NA
CASSPGTRGHEQYF
TGTGCCAGCAGCCCCGGGACTAGGGGTCACGAGCAGTACTTC
>TRBV6-5|TRBJ2-5|NA|NA
CASSLRLVGTQYF
TGTGCCAGCAGTCTCCGACTAGTTGGGACCCAGTACTTC
>TRBV27|TRBJ1-4|NA|NA
CASKRSTAINEKLFF
TGTGCCAGCAAGAGGTCGACAGCGATTAATGAAAAACTGTTTTTT
>TRBV27|TRBJ1-5|NA|NA
CASSFDFQGRVQNQPQHF
TGTGCCAGCAGTTTTGATTTCCAGGGCCGAGTCCAAAATCAGCCCCAGCATTTT
>TRBV28|TRBJ2-1|NA|NA
CASSSGAGSGEQFF
TGTGCCAGCAGTTCAGGGGCGGGCAGTGGTGAGCAGTTCTTC
>TRBV5-1|TRBJ1-1|TRBD1|NA
CASRRTGANTEAFF
TGCGCCAGCAGACGCACAGGGGCGAACACTGAAGCTTTCTTT
>TRBV27|TRBJ2-7|TRBD1|NA
CASSFVGGAYEQYF
TGTGCCAGCTCGTTCGTAGGGGGCGCGTACGAGCAGTACTTC
>TRBV9|TRBJ1-2|NA|NA
CASSVGQSIYGYTF
TGTGCCAGCAGCGTAGGTCAGTCGATCTATGGCTACACCTTC
>TRBV19|TRBJ2-3|NA|NA
CASRRGDTQYF
TGTGCCAGTAGGAGGGGGGATACGCAGTATTTT
>TRBV27|TRBJ2-1|NA|once
CASSFWRAGDNEQFF
TGTGCCAGCAGTTTCTGGCGGGCTGGGGACAATGAGCAGTTCTTC
>TRBV9|TRBJ1-1|TRBD1|few
CASSVGQGGDTEAFF
TGTGCCAGCAGCGTCGGACAGGGAGGGGACACTGAAGCTTTCTTT
>TRBV19|TRBJ2-1|TRBD2|NA
CASSVTQVRLLSSGRNEQFF
TGTGCCAGTAGTGTAACTCAAGTAAGACTGTTGTCTAGCGGGAGGAATGAGCAGTTCTTC
>TRBV5-4|TRBJ1-6|NA|NA
CASSTDNSPLHF
TGTGCCAGCAGCACGGATAATTCACCCCTCCACTTT
>TRBV7-9|TRBJ2-7|NA|NA
CASSPSGSYEQYF
TGTGCCAGCAGCCCCTCGGGGAGCTACGAGCAGTACTTC
>TRBV14|TRBJ2-2|NA|NA
CASSQDLNTGELFF
TGTGCCAGCAGCCAAGATCTTAACACCGGGGAGCTGTTTTTT